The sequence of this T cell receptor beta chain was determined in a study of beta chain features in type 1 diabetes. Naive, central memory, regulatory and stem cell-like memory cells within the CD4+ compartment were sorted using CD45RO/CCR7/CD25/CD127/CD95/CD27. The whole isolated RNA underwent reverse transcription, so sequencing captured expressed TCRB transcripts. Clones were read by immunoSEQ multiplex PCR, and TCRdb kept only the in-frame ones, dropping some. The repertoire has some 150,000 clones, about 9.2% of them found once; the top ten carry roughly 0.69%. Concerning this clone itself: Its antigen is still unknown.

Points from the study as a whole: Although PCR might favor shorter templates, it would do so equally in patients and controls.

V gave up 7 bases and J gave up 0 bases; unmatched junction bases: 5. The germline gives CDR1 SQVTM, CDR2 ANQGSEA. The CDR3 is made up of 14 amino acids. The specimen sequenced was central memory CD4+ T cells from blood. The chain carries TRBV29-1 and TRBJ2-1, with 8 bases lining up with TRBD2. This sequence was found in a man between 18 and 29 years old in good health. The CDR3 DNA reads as TGCAGCGGGCGGCGGGGGGACTCCTACAATGAGCAGTTCTTC. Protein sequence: CSGRRGDSYNEQFF.